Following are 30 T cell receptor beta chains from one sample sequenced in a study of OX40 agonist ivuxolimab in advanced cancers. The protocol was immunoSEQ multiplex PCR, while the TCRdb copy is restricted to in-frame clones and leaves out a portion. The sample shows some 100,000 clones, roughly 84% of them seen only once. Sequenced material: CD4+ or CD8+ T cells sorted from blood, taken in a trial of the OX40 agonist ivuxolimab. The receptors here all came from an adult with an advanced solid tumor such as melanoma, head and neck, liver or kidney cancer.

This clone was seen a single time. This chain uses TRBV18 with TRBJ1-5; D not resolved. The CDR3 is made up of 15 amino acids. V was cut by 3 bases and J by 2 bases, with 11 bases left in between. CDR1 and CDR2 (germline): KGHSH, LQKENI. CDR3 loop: CASSPERRGNQPQHF. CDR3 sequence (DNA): TGTGCCAGCTCACCCGAAAGAAGAGGCAATCAGCCCCAGCATTTT.

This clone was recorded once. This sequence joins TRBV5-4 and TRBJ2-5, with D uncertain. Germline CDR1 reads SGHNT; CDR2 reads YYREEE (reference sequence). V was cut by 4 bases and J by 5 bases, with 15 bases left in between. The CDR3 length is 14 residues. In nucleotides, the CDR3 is TGTGCCAGCAGCCCGGACGCCTCCGAGGAGACCCAGTACTTC. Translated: CASSPDASEETQYF.

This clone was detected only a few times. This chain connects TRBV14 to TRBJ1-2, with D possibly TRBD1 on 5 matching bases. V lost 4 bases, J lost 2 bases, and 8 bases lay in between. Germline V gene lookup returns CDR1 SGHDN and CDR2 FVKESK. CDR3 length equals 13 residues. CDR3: CASSPDINYGYTF. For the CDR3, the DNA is TGTGCCAGCAGCCCGGACATAAACTATGGCTACACCTTC.

The CDR3 loop reads CASGRGTDTQYF. The DNA of the CDR3 is TGTGCCTCCGGCCGGGGCACAGATACGCAGTATTTT. The J gene is TRBJ2-3, the V gene TRBV10-3; no clear D. Germline V gives CDR1 ENHRY, CDR2 SYGVKD. The CDR3 runs to 12 residues. The ends were cut back, 11 bases at V and 1 base at J, with 10 bases in the middle.

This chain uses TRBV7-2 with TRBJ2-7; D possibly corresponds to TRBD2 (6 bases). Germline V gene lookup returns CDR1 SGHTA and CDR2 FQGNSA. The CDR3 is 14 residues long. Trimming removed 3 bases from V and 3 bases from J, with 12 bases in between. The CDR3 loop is CASSFGGRLYEQYF. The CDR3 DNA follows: TGTGCCAGCAGCTTCGGAGGGAGGCTCTACGAGCAGTACTTC.

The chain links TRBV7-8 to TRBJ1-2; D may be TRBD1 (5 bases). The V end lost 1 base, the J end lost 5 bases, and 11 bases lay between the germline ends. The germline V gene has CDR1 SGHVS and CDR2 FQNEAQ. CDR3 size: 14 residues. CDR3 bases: TGTGCCAGCAGCTTAGTGGGGGGTTATTATGGCTACACCTTC. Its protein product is CASSLVGGYYGYTF.

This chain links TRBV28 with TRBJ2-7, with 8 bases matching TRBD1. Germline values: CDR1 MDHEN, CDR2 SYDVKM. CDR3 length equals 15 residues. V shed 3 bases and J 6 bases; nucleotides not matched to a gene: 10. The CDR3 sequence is CASSLESAGGGEQYV. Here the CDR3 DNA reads TGTGCCAGCAGTTTGGAGTCGGCAGGGGGCGGCGAGCAGTACGTC.

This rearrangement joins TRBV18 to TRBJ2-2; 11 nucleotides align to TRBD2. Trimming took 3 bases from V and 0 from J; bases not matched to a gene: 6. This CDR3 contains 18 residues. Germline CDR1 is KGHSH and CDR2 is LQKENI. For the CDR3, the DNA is TGTGCCAGCTCACCCTTCCTAGCGGGGGGAACGAACACCGGGGAGCTGTTTTTT. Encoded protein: CASSPFLAGGTNTGELFF.

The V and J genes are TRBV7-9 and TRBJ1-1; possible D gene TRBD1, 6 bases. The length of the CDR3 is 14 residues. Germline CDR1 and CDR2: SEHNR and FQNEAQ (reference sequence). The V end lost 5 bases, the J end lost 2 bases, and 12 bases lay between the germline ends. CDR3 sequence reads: CASSRSGGNTEAFF. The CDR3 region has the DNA TGTGCCAGCAGCCGAAGCGGGGGCAACACTGAAGCTTTCTTT.

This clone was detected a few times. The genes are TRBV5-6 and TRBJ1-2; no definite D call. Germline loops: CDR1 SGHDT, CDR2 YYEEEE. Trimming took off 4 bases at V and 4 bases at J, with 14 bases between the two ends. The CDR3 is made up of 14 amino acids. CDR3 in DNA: TGTGCCAGCAGCAAGGACGGGAACATCTATGGCTACACCTTC. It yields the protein CASSKDGNIYGYTF.

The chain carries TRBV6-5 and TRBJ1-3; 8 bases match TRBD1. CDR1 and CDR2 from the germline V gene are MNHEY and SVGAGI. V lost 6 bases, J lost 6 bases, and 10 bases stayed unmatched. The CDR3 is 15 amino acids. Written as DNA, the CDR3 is TGTGCCAGCAGACTTACGGACAGGGCGGTAAACACCATATATTTT. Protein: CASRLTDRAVNTIYF.

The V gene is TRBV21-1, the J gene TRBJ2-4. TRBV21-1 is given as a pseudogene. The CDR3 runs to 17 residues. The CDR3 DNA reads TGTGCCAGCAGCAAATGGGGGAGCAAGGGGCGCAAAAACATTCAGTACTTC. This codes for CASSKWGSKGRKNIQYF.

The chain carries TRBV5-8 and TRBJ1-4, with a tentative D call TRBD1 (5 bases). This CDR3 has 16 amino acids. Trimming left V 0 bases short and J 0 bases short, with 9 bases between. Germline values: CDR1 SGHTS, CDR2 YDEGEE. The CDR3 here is CASSLGTLATNEKLFF. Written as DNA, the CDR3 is TGTGCCAGCAGCTTGGGGACACTCGCAACTAATGAAAAACTGTTTTTT.

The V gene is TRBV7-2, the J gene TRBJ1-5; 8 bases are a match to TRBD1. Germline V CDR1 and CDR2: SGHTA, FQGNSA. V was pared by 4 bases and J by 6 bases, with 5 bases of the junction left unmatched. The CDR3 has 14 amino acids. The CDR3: CASSSGQGAQPQHF. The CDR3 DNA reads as TGTGCCAGCAGCTCCGGACAGGGTGCTCAGCCCCAGCATTTT.

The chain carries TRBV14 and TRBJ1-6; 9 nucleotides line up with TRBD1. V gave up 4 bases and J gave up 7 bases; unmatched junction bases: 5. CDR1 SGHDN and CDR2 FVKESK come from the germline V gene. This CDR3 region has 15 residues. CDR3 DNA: TGTGCCAGCAGCCCAGGACAGGGGCAAAATTCACCCCTCCACTTT. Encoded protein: CASSPGQGQNSPLHF.

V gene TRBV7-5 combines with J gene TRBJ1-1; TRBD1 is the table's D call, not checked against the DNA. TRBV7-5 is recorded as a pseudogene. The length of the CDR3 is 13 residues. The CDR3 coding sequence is TGTGCCAGCAGCACTCGAGAGGGGGCTGAAGCTTTCTTT. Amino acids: CASSTREGAEAFF.

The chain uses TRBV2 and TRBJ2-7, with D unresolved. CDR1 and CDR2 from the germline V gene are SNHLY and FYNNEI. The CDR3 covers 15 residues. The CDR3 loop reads CASSEALEYFGEQYV. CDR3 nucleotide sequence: TGTGCCAGCAGCGAAGCGCTGGAGTATTTTGGCGAGCAGTACGTC.

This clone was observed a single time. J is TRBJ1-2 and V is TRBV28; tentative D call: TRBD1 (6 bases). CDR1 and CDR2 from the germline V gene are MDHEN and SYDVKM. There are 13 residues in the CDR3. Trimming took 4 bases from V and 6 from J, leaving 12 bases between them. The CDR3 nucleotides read TGTGCCAGCAGTTCCTACAGGGCTGATGGCTACACCTTC. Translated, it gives CASSSYRADGYTF.

CDR3: CASSLGGDRGDEQFF. CDR3 nucleotide sequence: TGCGCCAGCAGCTTGGGTGGAGACAGGGGGGATGAGCAGTTCTTC. The V and J genes are TRBV5-1 and TRBJ2-1; 9 bases agree with TRBD1. CDR3 length equals 15 residues. Germline lookup yields CDR1 SGHRS and CDR2 YFSETQ. The V segment lost 0 bases and the J segment 8 bases; nucleotides outside the gene matches: 6.

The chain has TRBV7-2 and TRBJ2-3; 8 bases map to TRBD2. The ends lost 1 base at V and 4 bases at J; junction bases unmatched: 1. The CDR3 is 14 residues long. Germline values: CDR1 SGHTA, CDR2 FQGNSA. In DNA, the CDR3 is TGTGCCAGCAGCTTAGAACTAGCGGCAGATACGCAGTATTTT. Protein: CASSLELAADTQYF.

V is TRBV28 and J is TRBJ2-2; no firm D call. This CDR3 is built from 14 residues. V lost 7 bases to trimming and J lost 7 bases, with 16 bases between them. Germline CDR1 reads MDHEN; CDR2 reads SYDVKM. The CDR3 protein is CASTEVGRGGELFF. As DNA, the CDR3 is TGTGCCAGCACCGAGGTCGGCCGTGGCGGGGAGCTGTTTTTT.

CDR3 sequence: CASTSVLTGELFF. CDR3 sequence (DNA): TGCGCCAGCACCAGTGTATTGACTGGGGAGCTGTTTTTT. V usage is TRBV10-1 and J usage is TRBJ2-2; D unclear. Trimming left V 7 bases short and J 8 bases short, with 14 bases between. CDR1 WNHNN and CDR2 SYGVQD come from the germline V gene (reference sequence). The CDR3 has 13 residues.

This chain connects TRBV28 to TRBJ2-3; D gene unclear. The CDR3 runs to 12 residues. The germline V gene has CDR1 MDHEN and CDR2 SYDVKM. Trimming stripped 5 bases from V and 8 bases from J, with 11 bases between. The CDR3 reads CASSELKSTQYF. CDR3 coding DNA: TGTGCCAGCAGTGAACTAAAGAGTACGCAGTATTTT.

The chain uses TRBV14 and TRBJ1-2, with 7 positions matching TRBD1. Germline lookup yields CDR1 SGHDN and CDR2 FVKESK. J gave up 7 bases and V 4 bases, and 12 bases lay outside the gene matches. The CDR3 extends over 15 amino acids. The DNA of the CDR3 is TGTGCCAGCAGCCCTAAAGACAGGGCCGTGGGTGGCTACACCTTC. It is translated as CASSPKDRAVGGYTF.

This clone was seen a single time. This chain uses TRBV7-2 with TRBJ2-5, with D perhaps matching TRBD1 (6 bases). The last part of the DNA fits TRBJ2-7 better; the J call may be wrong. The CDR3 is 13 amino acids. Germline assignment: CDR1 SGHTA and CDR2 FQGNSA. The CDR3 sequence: CASSLTGNYEQYF. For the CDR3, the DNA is TGTGCCAGCAGCTTAACAGGGAACTACGAGCAGTACTTC.

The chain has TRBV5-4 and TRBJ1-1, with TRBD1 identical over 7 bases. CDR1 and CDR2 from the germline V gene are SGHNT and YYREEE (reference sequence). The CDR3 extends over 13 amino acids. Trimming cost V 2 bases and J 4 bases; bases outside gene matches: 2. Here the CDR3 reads CASSLYRGTEAFF. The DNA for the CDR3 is TGTGCCAGCAGCTTATACAGGGGCACTGAAGCTTTCTTT.

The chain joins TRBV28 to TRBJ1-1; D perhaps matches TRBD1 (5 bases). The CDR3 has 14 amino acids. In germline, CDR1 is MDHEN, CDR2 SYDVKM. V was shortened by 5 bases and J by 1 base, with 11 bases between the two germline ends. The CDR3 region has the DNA TGTGCCAGCAGTCTCCACACAGGGAACACTGAAGCTTTCTTT. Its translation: CASSLHTGNTEAFF.

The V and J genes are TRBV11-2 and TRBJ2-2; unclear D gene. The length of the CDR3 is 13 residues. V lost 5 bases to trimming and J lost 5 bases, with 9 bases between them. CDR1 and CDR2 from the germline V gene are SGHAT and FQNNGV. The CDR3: CASSPKRTGELFF. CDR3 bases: TGTGCCAGCAGCCCCAAGCGTACCGGGGAGCTGTTTTTT.

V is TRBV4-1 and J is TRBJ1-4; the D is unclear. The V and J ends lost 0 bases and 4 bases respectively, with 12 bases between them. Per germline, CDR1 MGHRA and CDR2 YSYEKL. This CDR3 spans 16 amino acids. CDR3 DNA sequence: TGCGCCAGCAGCCAAGACGGCCGGCAGTTTAATGAAAAACTGTTTTTT. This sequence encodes CASSQDGRQFNEKLFF.

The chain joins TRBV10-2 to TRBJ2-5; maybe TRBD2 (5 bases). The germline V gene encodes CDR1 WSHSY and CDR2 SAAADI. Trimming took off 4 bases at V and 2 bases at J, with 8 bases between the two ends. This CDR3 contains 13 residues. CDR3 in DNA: TGCGCCAGCAGTGTGGCGGGTCAAGAGACCCAGTACTTC. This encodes CASSVAGQETQYF.